This TCR beta chain was profiled in a study of OX40 agonist ivuxolimab in advanced cancers. About the study as a whole: The costimulatory receptor OX40 (CD134) was targeted by ivuxolimab, a fully human IgG2 agonistic monoclonal antibody. Intravenous ivuxolimab was administered to patients every 2 weeks at six dose levels: 0.01, 0.1, 0.3, 1.5, 3 and 10 mg/kg. Among the approximately 50 dose-escalation patients, approximately 20 had hepatocellular carcinoma, 15 or so melanoma, 9 renal cell carcinoma and 9 head and neck cancer. In the dose-escalation cohort, 65% to 85% of patients were male, and the mean age was 60 years with a range of about 20 to 90. Patients were allowed to have had prior anti-PD-1, anti-PD-L1 or anti-CTLA-4 therapy, and 40% of the dose-escalation patients had previously received checkpoint inhibitors. Partial responses occurred in three dose-escalation patients: two with cutaneous melanoma and one with hepatocellular carcinoma. The purpose of peripheral TCRbeta sequencing was to test whether ivuxolimab changed TCR sequence diversity and led to clonal T-cell expansion. The paper reports the monotherapy dose-escalation portion (N of about 47 patients) of the phase I ivuxolimab trial.

The trial excluded patients who had a history of autoimmune disease or were on systemic immunosuppression. Peripheral blood for TCR sequencing was drawn from every dose cohort at baseline, at cycle 4 day 1 and at cycle 7 day 1. The samples were taken from a phase I, first-in-human, multicenter, open-label dose-escalation trial of ivuxolimab. The trial enrolled adults with locally advanced or metastatic head and neck squamous cell, hepatocellular, melanoma or renal cell carcinoma. Before TCR sequencing, CD4+ T cells and CD8+ T cells were sorted from peripheral blood as separate populations. Genomic DNA was extracted from sorted cells for sequencing of the TCRbeta CDR3 region. TCRbeta CDR3 regions were sequenced using the immunoSEQ Assay. TCRdb carries this immuneACCESS record with in-frame sequences only. Its versions omit some clonotypes, under half of them owing to an unresolved V gene in the studies checked, with the rest unexplained. This sample comprises over 30,000 clones, roughly three quarters of them detected only once. About 20% of the sample belongs to the ten largest clones.

Results the study describes overall, beyond this receptor: Antigen specificity was not determined for the clonally expanded peripheral T cells. After ivuxolimab, expanded clones were on average more numerous among CD8+ T cells than among CD4+ T cells. At doses of 0.1 to 3.0 mg/kg, clonal expansion of both CD4+ and CD8+ T cells in blood was seen between baseline and week 6. Partial responders in the 0.1-3.0 mg/kg groups had among the lowest normalized peripheral clonal expansion, especially among CD8+ T cells. Low levels of normalized T-cell clonal expansion were also shown by some nonresponding patients.

From the germline V gene (reference sequence), CDR1 is MNHNY and CDR2 is SVGAGI. Deletion took 5 bases off V and 4 bases off J, with a span of 12 bases between the germline ends. From the cysteine up to the phenylalanine, the CDR3 has a length of 13 residues. Only CDR3 DNA remains: 39 bases, in frame from the first base. About this clone: Its antigen remains unidentified. Per-nucleotide qualities are absent, and no much larger clonotype sits a single base away.

The clonotype comes from an adult with an advanced solid tumor such as melanoma, head and neck, liver or kidney cancer. The material was CD4+ or CD8+ T cells sorted from blood, obtained in a trial of the OX40 agonist ivuxolimab. The V gene is TRBV6-6 and the J gene is TRBJ2-7, with the D gene call left open. In nucleotides, the sequence is TGTGCCAGCAGTGATCCCAATAGGTACGAGCAGTACTTC. Translated, it gives CASSDPNRYEQYF.